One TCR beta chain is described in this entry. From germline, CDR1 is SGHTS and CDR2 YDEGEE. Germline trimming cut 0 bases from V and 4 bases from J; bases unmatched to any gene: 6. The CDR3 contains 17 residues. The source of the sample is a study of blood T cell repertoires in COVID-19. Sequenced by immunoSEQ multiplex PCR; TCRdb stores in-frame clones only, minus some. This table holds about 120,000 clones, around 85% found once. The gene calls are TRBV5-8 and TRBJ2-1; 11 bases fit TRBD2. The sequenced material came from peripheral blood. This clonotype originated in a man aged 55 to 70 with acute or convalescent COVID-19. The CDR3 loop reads CASSLALLAGAYNEQFF. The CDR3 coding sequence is TGTGCCAGCAGCTTGGCCCTACTAGCGGGGGCATACAATGAGCAGTTCTTC. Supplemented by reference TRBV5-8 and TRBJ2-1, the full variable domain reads EAGVTQSPTHLIKTRGQQATLRCSPISGHTSVYWYQQALGLGLQFLLWYDEGEERNRGNFPPRFSGRQFPNYSSELNVNALELEDSALYLCASSLALLAGAYNEQFFGPGTRLTVL.